A single sample is the source of the 32 T cell receptor beta chains below, sequenced in a study of CD8 T cells in Susac syndrome. Reverse transcription used about 0.45 to 1 ug RNA and random hexamers. One entry per CDR3 protein, called by TCRdb with MiXCR from the immunoSEQ multiplex PCR reads. The profile shows about 210,000 distinct CDR3 sequences, 95% of them singletons. Sequencing was carried out using CD4+ T cells from PBMCs. These receptor sequences come from a human donor with multiple sclerosis.

The V gene is TRBV2, the J gene TRBJ2-7, with D possibly being TRBD2 (5 bases). V shed 4 bases and J shed 6 bases, with 7 bases lying between them. Germline lookup yields CDR1 SNHLY and CDR2 FYNNEI. The CDR3 sequence is 11 residues long. The DNA of the CDR3 is TGTGCCAGCAGTGGGCGGGCCGAGCAGTACTTC. Amino acids: CASSGRAEQYF.

The V call is TRBV24-1, the J call TRBJ2-1; 8 bases match TRBD2. V lost 7 bases, J lost 3 bases, and 4 bases stayed unmatched. The germline CDR1 and CDR2 sequences are KGHDR and SFDVKD. This CDR3 contains 14 residues. The CDR3 sequence is CATRREDRYNEQFF. CDR3 bases: TGTGCCACCAGGCGGGAGGATCGCTACAATGAGCAGTTCTTC.

V gene TRBV29-1 combines with J gene TRBJ2-7, with D perhaps TRBD1 or TRBD2 (5 bases each). CDR3 size: 12 residues. Trimming shortened V by 3 bases and J by 5 bases, and 11 bases separated the two germline ends. Per the germline V gene, CDR1 is SQVTM and CDR2 is ANQGSEA. The CDR3 nucleotides read TGCAGCGTTGAGCGAGGGGCCGACGAGCAGTACTTC. Protein product: CSVERGADEQYF.

The J gene is TRBJ1-5, the V gene TRBV30; D is perhaps TRBD1 (5 bases). CDR1 and CDR2 (germline): GTSNPN, SVGIG (reference sequence). Trimming pared 1 base from V and 4 bases from J, leaving 8 bases between. This CDR3 has 13 residues. CDR3 loop: CAWSEWGNQPQHF. The CDR3 nucleotides read TGTGCCTGGAGTGAGTGGGGGAATCAGCCCCAGCATTTT.

The genes are TRBV6-5 and TRBJ2-5; TRBD1 might be the D (7 bases). Looked up from germline, CDR1 is MNHEY and CDR2 is SVGAGI. Trimming stripped 0 bases from V and 5 bases from J, with 13 bases between. The CDR3 is made up of 15 amino acids. The CDR3 reads CASSYSRSGGETQYF. The CDR3 coding sequence is TGTGCCAGCAGTTACTCGAGATCAGGGGGGGAGACCCAGTACTTC.

J is TRBJ2-1 and V is TRBV18; D remains ambiguous. The CDR3 covers 19 residues. V was shortened by 3 bases and J by 0 bases, with 21 bases between the two germline ends. In germline, CDR1 is KGHSH, CDR2 LQKENI. CDR3 in amino acids: CASSPDPPSLASSYNEQFF. The CDR3, as DNA: TGTGCCAGCTCACCTGACCCCCCTAGTTTGGCTAGCTCCTACAATGAGCAGTTCTTC.

As DNA, the CDR3 is TGCGCCAGCAGCTTGGGATCTGCCGATGAGCAGTTCTTC. Protein product: CASSLGSADEQFF. V is TRBV5-1 and J is TRBJ2-1; D call uncertain. This CDR3 is built from 13 residues. Germline lookup yields CDR1 SGHRS and CDR2 YFSETQ. V was clipped by 0 bases and J by 8 bases, with 9 bases between them.

The chain joins TRBV6-1 to TRBJ2-6, with D maybe TRBD1 (5 bases). This CDR3 is built from 15 residues. From germline, CDR1 is MNHNS and CDR2 SASEGT. Trimming removed 6 bases from V and 4 bases from J, with 13 bases in between. CDR3 in DNA: TGTGCCAGCAGAGCACAGGTAGCCGGGGCCAACGTCCTGACTTTC. Protein: CASRAQVAGANVLTF.

This clonotype was observed once. The chain links TRBV11-2 to TRBJ2-1, with TRBD2 as a possible D gene (7 bases). CDR3 length equals 14 residues. Germline assignment: CDR1 SGHAT and CDR2 FQNNGV. V dropped 11 bases and J dropped 4 bases, with 18 bases sitting between them. This CDR3 is CACTRGAQYNEQFF. The DNA of the CDR3 is TGTGCCTGCACCCGGGGGGCGCAGTACAATGAGCAGTTCTTC.

This clonotype was counted once. It is likely a read error, because the conserved phenylalanine at the end of the CDR3 is missing. The chain has TRBV9 and TRBJ1-2; D is uncertain. Germline V gene sequence: CDR1 SGDLS, CDR2 YYNGEE. CDR3 length: 14 amino acids. Trimming took 4 bases from V and 0 from J, leaving 10 bases between them. The CDR3 coding sequence is TGTGCCAGCAGCCTAAGTGGGGCTAACTATGGCTACACCCTC. As protein: CASSLSGANYGYTL.

The CDR3 nucleotides read TGTGCCAGCAGCCCCACTAGCGGCAAAGAGACCCAGTACTTC. Translation gives CASSPTSGKETQYF. This chain joins TRBV3-1 and TRBJ2-5, with 8 nucleotides matching TRBD2. CDR1 and CDR2 (germline): LGHDT, YNNKEL (reference sequence). The junction had 4 bases not matched to a gene; V was cut back by 4 bases and J by 3 bases. The length of the CDR3 is 14 residues.

The rearrangement uses TRBV20-1 and TRBJ1-3; no definite D call. Germline lookup yields CDR1 DFQATT and CDR2 SNEGSKA (reference sequence). V lost 4 bases and J lost 8, with 15 bases in between. The CDR3 contains 13 residues. The CDR3 is CSAKGPRKDTIYF. Here the CDR3 DNA reads TGCAGTGCTAAAGGGCCTAGGAAAGACACCATATATTTT.

The chain carries TRBV6-1 and TRBJ1-4, with 7 bases that match TRBD1. Germline V lookup: CDR1 MNHNS, CDR2 SASEGT. The CDR3 covers 15 residues. V trimming: 3 bases; J trimming: 11 bases; junction bases outside the gene matches: 12. The CDR3 sequence is CASSDTGTARGKLFF. The CDR3 coding sequence is TGTGCCAGCAGTGATACCGGGACAGCCCGAGGGAAACTGTTTTTT.

This clonotype came up once. This chain joins TRBV3-1 and TRBJ1-5; no firm D call. The length of the CDR3 is 15 residues. V was cut by 2 bases and J by 7 bases, with 15 bases left in between. The germline V gene encodes CDR1 LGHDT and CDR2 YNNKEL (reference sequence). DNA of the CDR3: TGTGCCAGCAGCCAAAACTCTCAGGTCAACCAGCCCCAGCATTTT. Translation: CASSQNSQVNQPQHF.

The rearrangement joins TRBV20-1 to TRBJ1-2; D remains unclear. Trimming pared 1 base from V and 5 bases from J, leaving 14 bases between. The CDR3 sequence is 14 residues long. Looked up from germline, CDR1 is DFQATT and CDR2 is SNEGSKA (reference sequence). CDR3 amino acids: CSARGPDVGYGYTF. CDR3 coding DNA: TGCAGTGCTAGAGGCCCGGACGTAGGGTATGGCTACACCTTC.

The rearrangement uses TRBV20-1 and TRBJ1-2; D gene unclear. The CDR3 is 12 residues long. Germline CDR1 reads DFQATT; CDR2 reads SNEGSKA (reference sequence). The V end lost 0 bases, the J end lost 4 bases, and 6 bases lay between the germline ends. For the CDR3, the DNA is TGCAGTGCTAGAGAGTTAACCTATGGCTACACCTTC. It is translated as CSARELTYGYTF.

The chain has TRBV9 and TRBJ2-1; D might be TRBD1 or TRBD2, each matching 5 bases. Between the trimmed V and J ends, which lost 0 bases and 8 bases, there was a span of 12 bases. CDR3 length equals 14 residues. CDR1 is SGDLS and CDR2 is YYNGEE in the germline V gene. The CDR3 sequence: CASSVGDPGYEQFF. As DNA, the CDR3 is TGTGCCAGCAGCGTAGGGGACCCTGGCTATGAGCAGTTCTTC. Complete variable domain (other parts from reference TRBV9 and TRBJ2-1): DSGVTQTPKHLITATGQRVTLRCSPRSGDLSVYWYQQSLDQGLQFLIQYYNGEERAKGNILERFSAQQFPDLHSELNLSSLELGDSALYFCASSVGDPGYEQFFGPGTRLTVL.

The chain carries TRBV20-1 and TRBJ1-5, with D unclear. The V gene's germline CDR1 is DFQATT and CDR2 SNEGSKA (reference sequence). Trimming shortened V by 3 bases and J by 1 base, and 10 bases separated the two germline ends. This CDR3 is built from 14 residues. Here the CDR3 reads CSARQGGSNQPQHF. CDR3 coding DNA: TGCAGTGCTAGGCAAGGCGGGAGCAATCAGCCCCAGCATTTT.

This clonotype was counted once. The CDR3 loop reads CASSFDTANEKLFF. CDR3 DNA sequence: TGTGCCAGCAGCTTTGATACCGCTAATGAAAAACTGTTTTTT. This chain joins TRBV5-6 and TRBJ1-4; D uncertain. Trimming removed 2 bases at V and 3 bases at J, with 8 bases between. The CDR3 contains 14 residues. Germline V lookup: CDR1 SGHDT, CDR2 YYEEEE.

This rearrangement joins TRBV5-1 to TRBJ2-7; 9 bases are a match to TRBD1. The CDR3 is 15 amino acids. Germline CDR1 and CDR2: SGHRS and YFSETQ. J gave up 5 bases and V 4 bases, and 10 bases lay outside the gene matches. The CDR3 region has the DNA TGCGCCAGCAGCAATCCCGGACAGGGGACCCACGAGCAGTACTTC. Translated, it gives CASSNPGQGTHEQYF.

The rearrangement joins TRBV7-9 to TRBJ1-2; 7 nucleotides align to TRBD1. J lost 3 bases, V lost 0 bases, and 10 bases had no gene match. The CDR3 contains 17 residues. CDR1 and CDR2 (germline): SEHNR, FQNEAQ (reference sequence). Written as DNA, the CDR3 is TGTGCCAGCAGCTTAGCCATGGCTGGGACAGCTCACTATGGCTACACCTTC. It is translated as CASSLAMAGTAHYGYTF.

The V call is TRBV5-4, the J call TRBJ2-1; 8 nucleotides agree with TRBD2. The CDR3 runs 15 residues. The V segment lost 5 bases and the J segment 6 bases; nucleotides outside the gene matches: 10. CDR1 SGHNT and CDR2 YYREEE come from the germline V gene (reference sequence). The CDR3 spells CASRREGLLFNEQFF. CDR3 DNA sequence: TGTGCCAGCAGACGGGAGGGACTTCTCTTCAATGAGCAGTTCTTC.

The chain has TRBV29-1 and TRBJ2-3; the match to TRBD1 covers 8 bases. Trimming cost V 6 bases and J 1 base; bases outside gene matches: 3. The CDR3 is 13 amino acids. Germline values: CDR1 SQVTM, CDR2 ANQGSEA. The CDR3 DNA reads as TGCAGCGTCAGGGGGCTTGGCACAGATACGCAGTATTTT. This gives the protein CSVRGLGTDTQYF.

This sequence joins TRBV5-6 and TRBJ2-1; D is uncertain. V gave up 2 bases and J gave up 1 base, with 10 bases separating them. Per germline, CDR1 SGHDT and CDR2 YYEEEE. The CDR3 extends over 15 amino acids. CDR3 sequence (DNA): TGTGCCAGCAGCTTATCGGCCGCGTCCTACAATGAGCAGTTCTTC. It yields the protein CASSLSAASYNEQFF.

This chain connects TRBV14 to TRBJ2-3; D is possibly TRBD2 (6 bases). Germline V gene sequence: CDR1 SGHDN, CDR2 FVKESK. V lost 0 bases, J lost 0 bases, and 13 bases lay in between. The CDR3 runs to 17 residues. CDR3 DNA sequence: TGTGCCAGCAGCCAAGAGGGGACTCGTGCTAGCACAGATACGCAGTATTTT. Translating it yields CASSQEGTRASTDTQYF.

The genes are TRBV27 and TRBJ2-7; 10 nucleotides line up with TRBD2. The CDR3 runs 14 residues. The V segment lost 6 bases and the J segment 6 bases; nucleotides outside the gene matches: 8. Germline values: CDR1 MNHEY, CDR2 SMNVEV (reference sequence). The CDR3, as DNA: TGTGCCAGCAGAGTTAGCGGGAGGATTAGCGAGCAGTACTTC. Translating it yields CASRVSGRISEQYF.

J is TRBJ1-4 and V is TRBV7-9; D remains unclear. The germline V gene encodes CDR1 SEHNR and CDR2 FQNEAQ (reference sequence). The CDR3 totals 12 residues. Trimming cost V 4 bases and J 7 bases, with 7 bases left between them. CDR3 in amino acids: CASSYQGEKLFF. In nucleotides, the CDR3 is TGTGCCAGCAGCTATCAAGGTGAAAAACTGTTTTTT.

The chain uses TRBV3-1 and TRBJ2-7, with D possibly called TRBD1 or TRBD2 (6 bases each). The V end lost 1 base, the J end lost 10 bases, and 11 bases lay between the germline ends. The CDR3 runs to 12 residues. Germline V CDR1 and CDR2: LGHDT, YNNKEL (reference sequence). The CDR3 protein is CASSQGEGGQYF. CDR3 nucleotides: TGTGCCAGCAGCCAAGGCGAGGGGGGTCAGTACTTC.

The chain recombines TRBV23-1 with TRBJ2-7, with no clear D. TRBV23-1 is placed among ORFs of uncertain function. Between the trimmed V and J ends, which lost 2 bases and 0 bases, there was a span of 5 bases. The CDR3 sequence is 13 residues long. CDR3 sequence: CASSQGNSYEQYF. The DNA for the CDR3 is TGCGCCAGCAGTCAAGGGAACTCCTACGAGCAGTACTTC.

This rearrangement joins TRBV28 to TRBJ2-6; no clear D gene. Germline V CDR1 and CDR2: MDHEN, SYDVKM. V gave up 8 bases and J gave up 4 bases, with 6 bases separating them. This CDR3 is built from 12 residues. As DNA, the CDR3 is TGTGCCAGCGTCGGGGGGGCCAACGTCCTGACTTTC. This gives the protein CASVGGANVLTF.

The chain couples TRBV4-1 to TRBJ2-4; 14 nucleotides line up with TRBD2. J lost 5 bases, V lost 3 bases, and 9 bases had no gene match. The CDR3 consists of 18 residues. Germline V gene lookup returns CDR1 MGHRA and CDR2 YSYEKL. The CDR3 bases are TGCGCCAGCAGCCATCCAGGACTAGCGGGAGGATTTGAAAACATTCAGTACTTC. Protein sequence: CASSHPGLAGGFENIQYF.

This clonotype has only one observation. The genes are TRBV3-1 and TRBJ1-6; D not certain. The CDR3 runs to 17 residues. Germline CDR1 LGHDT, CDR2 YNNKEL (reference sequence). The V end was cut by 7 bases, the J end by 0 bases, with 16 bases between. In DNA form, the CDR3 reads TGTGCCAGCACCTCCGGGGTCGGGAGCTCCTATAATTCACCCCTCCACTTT. It translates to CASTSGVGSSYNSPLHF. The variable domain in full, completed from reference TRBV3-1 and TRBJ1-6, reads DTAVSQTPKYLVTQMGNDKSIKCEQNLGHDTMYWYKQDSKKFLKIMFSYNNKELIINETVPNRFSPKSPDKAHLNLHINSLELGDSAVYFCASTSGVGSSYNSPLHFGNGTRLTVT.